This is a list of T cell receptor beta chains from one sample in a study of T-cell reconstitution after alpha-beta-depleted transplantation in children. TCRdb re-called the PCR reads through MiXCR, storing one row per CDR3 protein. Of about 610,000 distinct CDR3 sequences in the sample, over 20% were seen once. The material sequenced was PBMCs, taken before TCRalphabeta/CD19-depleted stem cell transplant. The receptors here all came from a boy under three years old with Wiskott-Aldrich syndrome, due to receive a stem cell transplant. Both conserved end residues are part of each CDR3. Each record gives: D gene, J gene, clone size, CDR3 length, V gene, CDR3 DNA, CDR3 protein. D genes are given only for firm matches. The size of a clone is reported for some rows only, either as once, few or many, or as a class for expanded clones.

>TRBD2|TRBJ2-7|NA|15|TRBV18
TGTGCCAGCTCACCACAACTAGCGGGAGCCTACGAGCAGTACTTC
CASSPQLAGAYEQYF
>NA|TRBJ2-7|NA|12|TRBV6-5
TGTGCCAGCAGTTACTCGAATGGGGAGCAGTACTTC
CASSYSNGEQYF
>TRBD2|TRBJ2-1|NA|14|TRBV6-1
TGTGCCAGCACCCTAGCGGGGTGGGAAGGTGAGCAGTTCTTC
CASTLAGWEGEQFF
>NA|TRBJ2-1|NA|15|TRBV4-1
TGCGCCAGCAGCCAAGATCGACTAGTTCTGTATGAGCAGTTCTTC
CASSQDRLVLYEQFF
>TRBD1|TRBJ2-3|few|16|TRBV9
TGTGCCAGCAGCGTAGCCCCAGGGGGCAGGGCAGATACGCAGTATTTT
CASSVAPGGRADTQYF
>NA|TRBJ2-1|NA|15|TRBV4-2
TGTGCCAGCAGCCGGGCACTAGAAAGCCACAATGAGCAGTTCTTC
CASSRALESHNEQFF
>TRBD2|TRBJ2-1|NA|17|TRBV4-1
TGCGCCAGCAGCCAAGCCCCCCTCTCGACTAGCGGCAATGAGCAGTTCTTC
CASSQAPLSTSGNEQFF
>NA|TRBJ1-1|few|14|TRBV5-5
TGTGCCAGCAGCTTGCTTCTGAGGCCGGCTGAAGCTTTCTTT
CASSLLLRPAEAFF
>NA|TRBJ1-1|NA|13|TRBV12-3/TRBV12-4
TGTGCCAGCGACTCGGCGGTGAACACTGAAGCTTTCTTT
CASDSAVNTEAFF
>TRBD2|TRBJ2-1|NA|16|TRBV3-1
TGTGCCAGCAGCCAAGATTTGGGGGGGGATTACAATGAGCAGTTCTTC
CASSQDLGGDYNEQFF
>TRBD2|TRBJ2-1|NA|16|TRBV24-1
TGTGCCACCAGTGATTGGAGACTAGCGGGTGTCGGTGAGCAGTTCTTC
CATSDWRLAGVGEQFF
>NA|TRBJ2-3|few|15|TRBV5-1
TGCGCCAGCAGCCTCAATGCGGCTAGCAGAGATACGCAGTATTTT
CASSLNAASRDTQYF
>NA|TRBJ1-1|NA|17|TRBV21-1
TGTGCCAGCACGAGAGATTCCCCACGGGGCATGAACACTGAAGCTTTCTTT
CASTRDSPRGMNTEAFF
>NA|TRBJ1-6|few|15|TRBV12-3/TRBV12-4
TGTGCCAGCAGGCCGGGAGGGGCTTATAATTCACCCCTCCACTTT
CASRPGGAYNSPLHF
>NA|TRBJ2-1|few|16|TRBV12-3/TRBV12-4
TGTGCCAGCAGTCCCCGGGGGTTGAAAATATACAATGAGCAGTTCTTC
CASSPRGLKIYNEQFF
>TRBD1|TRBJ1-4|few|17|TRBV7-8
TGTGCCAGCAGCTTACTGAACGGACAGGGGGCAGGAGAAAAACTGTTTTTT
CASSLLNGQGAGEKLFF
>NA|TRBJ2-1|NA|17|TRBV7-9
TGTGCCAGCAGCTTAGGGGAGAGATCGCTTTACTACGATGAGCAGTTCTTC
CASSLGERSLYYDEQFF
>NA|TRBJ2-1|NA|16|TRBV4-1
TGCGCCAGCAGCCACGACCCTAGCGCGACCTACAATGAGCAGTTCTTC
CASSHDPSATYNEQFF
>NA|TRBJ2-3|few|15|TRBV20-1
TGCAGTGCCCACCACAGGGCAATCGACACAGATACGCAGTATTTT
CSAHHRAIDTDTQYF
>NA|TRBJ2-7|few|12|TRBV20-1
TGCAGTGCTAGGGATGCGTATGGCGAGCAGTACTTC
CSARDAYGEQYF
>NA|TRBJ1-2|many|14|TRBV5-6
TGTGCCAGCAGCCTACCCCAGGGAAACTATGGCTACACCTTC
CASSLPQGNYGYTF
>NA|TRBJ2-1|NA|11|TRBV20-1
TGCAGTGCTAGCAACTACAATGAGCAGTTCTTC
CSASNYNEQFF